The source of this T cell receptor beta chain is a study of T-cell memory formation after mild COVID-19. This clonotype was seen at least ten times. TCR alpha and TCR beta cDNA libraries carrying sample barcodes and UMIs came from 5'RACE with constant-segment primers. TCRdb fed the 5' RACE reads into MiXCR, producing one record per CDR3 protein. The profile shows around 450,000 distinct CDR3 sequences, more than 20% of them singletons. Germline values: CDR1 LNHNV, CDR2 YYDKDF (reference sequence). Unmatched junction bases numbered 4, after V lost 9 bases and J lost 1 base. The CDR3 runs 14 residues. The chain joins TRBV15 to TRBJ2-5, with TRBD1 matching over 11 bases. This clonotype originated in an adult woman who had mild COVID-19 (a few samples of this study predate the infection). Cell type and time point are not known. Sequences were obtained from PBMCs or a T cell subset sorted from them (not recorded which). The CDR3 region is CATSGQGAQETQYF. CDR3 DNA: TGTGCCACTAGCGGACAGGGGGCCCAAGAGACCCAGTACTTC. Full variable domain (missing parts from reference TRBV15 and TRBJ2-5): DAMVIQNPRYQVTQFGKPVTLSCSQTLNHNVMYWYQQKSSQAPKLLFHYYDKDFNNEADTPDNFQSRRPNTSFCFLDIRSPGLGDTAMYLCATSGQGAQETQYFGPGTRLLVL.